This T cell receptor beta chain was identified in a study of PD-L1 blockade in urothelial cancer (TCRdb year 2017). As for the study more broadly: About 90% of the roughly 29 patients were males with bladder-origin urothelial cancer, and about 65% of the roughly 30 reported a prior smoking history. An ECOG performance status of 0 or 1 was recorded for the patients, and 0 to 3 prior chemotherapy regimens had been received by the patients. Blood samples were analyzed at 3 weeks after treatment start (second dose) and at 6 weeks after treatment start. Blood samples yielded a median of about 150,000 T cells and some 80,000 unique TCRs, with median clonality approximately 0.08. The study was an exploratory multi-omic analysis of somatic, immune and clinical correlates of response to PD-L1 blockade with atezolizumab in urothelial cancer. Pretreatment tumor samples, along with matched peripheral blood serially collected before and after atezolizumab treatment, were subjected to TCR sequencing. Durable clinical benefit was defined as progression-free survival longer than 6 months, and TCR features were also tested against progression-free and overall survival. In the same patients, pretreatment tumors underwent whole exome sequencing and RNA sequencing in addition to TCR sequencing. Durable clinical benefit was achieved by nine patients but not by the remaining 20. Pretreatment blood TCR-seq was available for about 30 patients, at least one posttreatment blood collection was obtained for 25 or so patients, and tumor TCR-seq was available for 25 or so patients. Study-wide findings and limitations: Because of the small sample size (n ≈ 30) and the many exploratory analyses performed, the results are intended to be regarded as hypothesis-generating. A pretreatment peripheral blood TCR clonality below the median was linked to improved progression-free and overall survival. Among patients with durable benefit, tumor-associated TCR clones showed greater expansion in peripheral blood 3 weeks after treatment started (n ≈ 20, p = 0.022).

The time point label for this specimen denotes: pretreatment peripheral blood. The Qiagen DNeasy Blood extraction kit was used to purify genomic DNA from total PBMCs and from tumor samples. PBMCs were collected pretreatment and during treatment, and were isolated and stored as previously described. To estimate absolute template abundance from read counts, synthetic TCR analog templates were spiked into each PCR. The immunoSEQ assay was used to amplify TCRbeta CDR3 regions from genomic DNA with bias-controlled V and J gene primers. Sequencing of rearranged TCRbeta segments was performed at approximately 20X coverage. The source study handled its data this way. Clustering was used to correct sequencing errors, and CDR3s were annotated against IMGT to assign V, D and J genes. Downstream analyses used only productive TCRbeta rearrangements and left out out-of-frame or stop-codon sequences. To compute clonality, Shannon entropy was normalized by the log of the number of unique productive sequences and then subtracted from one. Clones differing between time points or between blood and tumor were identified using Fisher's exact test with Benjamini-Hochberg correction, with an adjusted p below 0.01 applied as the threshold. In TCRdb, the immuneACCESS table is reduced to in-frame sequences with V and J assigned. These tables do not hold every clone; where another copy was compared, an unresolved V gene accounts for under half, and the others remain unexplained. V and J calls and clone size are given by that table; D and trimming were obtained from the DNA. The sample table holds tens of thousands of clones, of which nearly 90% were seen once. The ten largest make up roughly 25% of the sample.

To note about this clone: The antigen this receptor binds is unknown. The input lacks base qualities; no much larger clone sits a single base away.

Including cysteine and phenylalanine, the CDR3 has 14 amino acids. The CDR3 DNA has 42 bases and is translated from base 1. CDR1 and CDR2, looked up from the germline V gene (reference sequence), are LNHDA and SQIVND. V lost 3 bases and J lost 0 bases; the stretch between them is 8 bases long. Material: PBMCs, obtained around atezolizumab (anti-PD-L1) treatment. The V and J genes are TRBV19 and TRBJ2-5; the D segment cannot be called with confidence. The TCR originated in a donor at least 40 years old with urothelial cancer. Read as DNA, the sequence is TGTGCCAGTAGTATGGGCCCGTACCAAGAGACCCAGTACTTC. This translates into CASSMGPYQETQYF.